A few counts support the clone carrying this T cell receptor (beta chain). The antigen is unknown. This sample was included in a study of OX40 agonist ivuxolimab in advanced cancers. Findings of the study overall: By week 6 at 0.1 to 3.0 mg/kg, blood CD4+ and CD8+ T cells had expanded clonally.

There are 16 residues in the CDR3. The germline V gene has CDR1 LNHDA and CDR2 SQIVND (reference sequence). Trimming removed 2 bases from V and 8 bases from J, with 16 bases in between. Using immunoSEQ multiplex PCR, the repertoire was profiled, and TCRdb retains in-frame clones only, with some absent. The sample lists tens of thousands of clones; roughly 80% were seen once. Drawing of blood for sampling happened at baseline, at cycle 4 day 1, and at cycle 7 day 1. The chain employs TRBV19 and TRBJ1-6; D uncertain. The sequences come from CD4+ or CD8+ T cells sorted from blood, collected in a trial of the OX40 agonist ivuxolimab. The source of this sequence is an adult with an advanced solid tumor such as melanoma, head and neck, liver or kidney cancer. The DNA for the CDR3 is TGTGCCAGTAGTATATTCAGAGACCGTGGGCATTCACCCCTCCACTTT. Residues: CASSIFRDRGHSPLHF.